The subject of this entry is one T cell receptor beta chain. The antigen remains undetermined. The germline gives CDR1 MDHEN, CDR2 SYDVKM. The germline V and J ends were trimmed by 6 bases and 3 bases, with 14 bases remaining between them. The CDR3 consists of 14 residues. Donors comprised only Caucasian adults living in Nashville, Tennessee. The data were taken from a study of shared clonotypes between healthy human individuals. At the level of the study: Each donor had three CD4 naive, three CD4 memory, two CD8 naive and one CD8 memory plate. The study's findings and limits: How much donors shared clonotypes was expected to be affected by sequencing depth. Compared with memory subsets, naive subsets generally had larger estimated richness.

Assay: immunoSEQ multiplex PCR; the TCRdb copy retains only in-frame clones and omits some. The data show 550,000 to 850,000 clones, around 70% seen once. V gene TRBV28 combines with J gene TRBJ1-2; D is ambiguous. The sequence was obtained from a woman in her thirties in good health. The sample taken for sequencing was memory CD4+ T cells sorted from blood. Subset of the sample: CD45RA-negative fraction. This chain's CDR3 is CASRTGYPDYGYTF. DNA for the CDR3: TGTGCCAGCAGAACCGGGTATCCTGACTATGGCTACACCTTC.